The clone carrying this T cell receptor (beta chain) was counted a single time. Antigen specificity is unknown. The data are from a study of T cell responses to AZD1222 COVID-19 vaccine. Background on the study: Recipients boosted at about 4 weeks or about 12 weeks are pooled. Whole-study findings and limits: There were repertoire samples only from the period after the peak T cell response. Among spike-specific TCRs, nearly half reportedly target unmutated variant regions. Seropositivity was recorded at baseline in only six AZD1222 recipients.

Trimming left V 5 bases short and J 1 base short, with 6 bases between. The CDR3 runs 14 residues. Germline CDR1 and CDR2: SGHDN and FVKESK. TCRdb's copy holds only in-frame clones and misses some; the assay was immunoSEQ multiplex PCR. The sample has 120,000 or so clones; 92% are singletons. The rearrangement links TRBV14 to TRBJ2-6, with no clear D. This sequence originates from an adult in good health. The sample here was peripheral blood, taken on day 0 of AZD1222 vaccination. DNA of the CDR3: TGTGCCAGCAGCACGTGGTCTGGGGCCAACGTCCTGACTTTC. It translates to CASSTWSGANVLTF.